The rows below give T cell receptor beta chains drawn from one sample of a study of blood T cell repertoires in COVID-19. The data were produced by immunoSEQ multiplex PCR, yet TCRdb's version contains in-frame clones alone and is incomplete. The sample consists of approximately 490,000 clones, 80% to 90% of them appearing once. Source material: PBMCs or T cells enriched from blood (not recorded which). The receptors derive from a woman aged 55-69 years who had recovered from COVID-19. Both conserved end residues are part of each CDR3. Size tells how often a clone was seen (once, few, many) or the class of an expanded clone, and some rows leave it out.

v_gene	j_gene	abundance	CDR3aa
TRBV19	TRBJ2-1	.	CASSTTSGGAPAEQFF
TRBV2	TRBJ2-7	.	CASYTGTGGYEQYF
TRBV24-1	TRBJ2-3	.	CATSSGGYSTDTQYF
TRBV19	TRBJ1-2	.	CASSARSGTGGAVVRGYTF
TRBV6-5	TRBJ1-2	few	CASSYSSGIYGYTF
TRBV27	TRBJ2-5	.	CASSLVIGAYLGTQYF
TRBV28	TRBJ1-1	.	CASSLGRQGSTEAFF
TRBV2	TRBJ1-5	.	CASSVEGHNQPQHF
TRBV27	TRBJ2-3	.	CASSSDRTPRATDTQYF
TRBV4-1	TRBJ2-7	.	CASSPGQENYEQYF
TRBV13	TRBJ2-1	.	CASSPVQRYNEQFF
TRBV5-8	TRBJ2-2	.	CASSLAGYTGELFF
TRBV2	TRBJ1-1	.	CASGLQNTEAFF
TRBV6-1	TRBJ1-5	.	CASSERKGQGTQPQHF
TRBV2	TRBJ1-1	.	CASTIAPQAPSAFF
TRBV7-9	TRBJ1-2	.	CASSHQNYGYTF
TRBV25-1	TRBJ2-1	.	CASSDTTGLSYNEQFF
TRBV19	TRBJ1-2	.	CASTPRGANYGYTF
TRBV3-1/TRBV3-2	TRBJ1-1	once	CASSQVTGTGPNTEAFF
TRBV3-1/TRBV3-2	TRBJ1-3	.	CASSLRGIFGNTIYF
TRBV6-2/TRBV6-3	TRBJ1-3	.	CASSPLGLGGNTIYF
TRBV10-2	TRBJ1-3	few	CASSESRDRGPGNTIYF
TRBV19	TRBJ1-1	once	CASSRTSGTGGTEAFF
TRBV4-1	TRBJ2-3	.	CASSHPNTDTQYF
TRBV5-1	TRBJ2-3	.	CASTPLAGVDTQYF
TRBV6-4	TRBJ2-1	once	CASSPQGLAGGRSYNEQFF
TRBV19	TRBJ1-2	few	CASSIGTKNYGYTF
TRBV5-4	TRBJ1-3	.	CASSRSQGSKGNTIYF
TRBV24-1	TRBJ2-1	.	CATSDPTSGGPYNEQFF
TRBV2	TRBJ1-5	.	CASMTGTSNQPQHF
TRBV6-1	TRBJ2-4	.	CASSEGPRGNIQYF
TRBV2	TRBJ1-1	.	CASRASGWGEAFF
TRBV6-5	TRBJ2-5	.	CASMRQEQETQYF
TRBV9	TRBJ1-2	.	CASSVDDRQGAYGYTF
TRBV5-1	TRBJ1-1	.	CASSFRENTEAFF
TRBV5-1	TRBJ2-5	.	CASSAFGTGGEKTQYF
TRBV19	TRBJ1-3	.	CASSIETGNTIYF
TRBV6-5	TRBJ2-5	.	CASSLGGSGGETQYF
TRBV6-1	TRBJ1-3	.	CASSEEGAGGNTIYF
TRBV11-2	TRBJ2-3	.	CASSLGHSGRVSDTQYF
TRBV10-1	TRBJ2-1	.	CASSESGRGGHEQFF
TRBV12-3/TRBV12-4	TRBJ2-1	.	CASSQGGVKQFF
TRBV3-1/TRBV3-2	TRBJ2-2	.	CASKNSATGELFF
TRBV2	TRBJ2-7	.	CASSDRERVAYEQYF
TRBV20-1	TRBJ2-7	.	CSAQLSEQYF
TRBV7-9	TRBJ1-1	.	CASSREVNTEAFF
TRBV11-3	TRBJ1-2	.	CASSPGGDSYGYTF
TRBV5-4	TRBJ2-2	once	CASSLVGRGRTGELFF
TRBV10-3	TRBJ2-5	.	CAIRDPGGAGETQYF
TRBV20-1	TRBJ2-2	.	CSARDQGELFF
TRBV18	TRBJ1-6	.	CASSPGQGIYSPLHF
TRBV10-3	TRBJ1-1	.	CATIRDRANTEAFF
TRBV12-3/TRBV12-4	TRBJ1-5	.	CASSLTGVQPQHF
TRBV27	TRBJ2-3	.	CASRSQRGGTDTQYF